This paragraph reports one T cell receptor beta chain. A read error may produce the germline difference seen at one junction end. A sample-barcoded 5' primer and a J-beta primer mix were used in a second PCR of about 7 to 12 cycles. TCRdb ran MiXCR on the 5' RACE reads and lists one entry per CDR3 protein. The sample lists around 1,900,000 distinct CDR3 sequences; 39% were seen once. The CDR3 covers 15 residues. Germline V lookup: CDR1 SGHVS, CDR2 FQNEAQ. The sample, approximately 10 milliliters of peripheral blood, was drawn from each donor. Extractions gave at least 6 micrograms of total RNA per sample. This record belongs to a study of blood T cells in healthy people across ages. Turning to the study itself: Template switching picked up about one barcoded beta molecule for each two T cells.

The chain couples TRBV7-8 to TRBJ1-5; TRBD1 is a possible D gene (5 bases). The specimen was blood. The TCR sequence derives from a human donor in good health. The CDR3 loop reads CASSLARGRNQPQHF. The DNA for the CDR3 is TGTGCCAGCAGCTTAGCGCGGGGCCGAAATCAACCCCAGCATTTT.